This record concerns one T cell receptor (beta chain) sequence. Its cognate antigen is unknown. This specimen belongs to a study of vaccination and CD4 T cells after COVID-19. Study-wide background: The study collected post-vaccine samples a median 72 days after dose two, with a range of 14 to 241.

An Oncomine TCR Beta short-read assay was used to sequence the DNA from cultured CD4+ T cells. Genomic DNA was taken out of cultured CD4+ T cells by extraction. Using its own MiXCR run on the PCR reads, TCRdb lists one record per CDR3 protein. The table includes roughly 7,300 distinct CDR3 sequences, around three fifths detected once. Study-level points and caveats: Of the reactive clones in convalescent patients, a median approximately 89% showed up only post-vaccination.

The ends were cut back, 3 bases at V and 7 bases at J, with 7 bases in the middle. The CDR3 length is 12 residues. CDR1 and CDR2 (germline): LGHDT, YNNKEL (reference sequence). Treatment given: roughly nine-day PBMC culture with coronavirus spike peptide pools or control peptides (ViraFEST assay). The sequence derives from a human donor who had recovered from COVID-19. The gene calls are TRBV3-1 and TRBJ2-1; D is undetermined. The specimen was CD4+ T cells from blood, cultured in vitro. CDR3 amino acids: CASSQTRNEQFF. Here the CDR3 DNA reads TGTGCCAGCAGCCAGACGAGGAATGAGCAGTTCTTC.